Below are 8 T cell receptor beta chains sequenced from a single sample in a study of T cell responses to AZD1222 COVID-19 vaccine. Method: immunoSEQ multiplex PCR; TCRdb's copy keeps in-frame clones and lacks some. The profile shows 95,000 to 150,000 clones, about 90% of them singletons. This sample comprised peripheral blood, obtained on day 0 of AZD1222 vaccination. The receptors come from an adult in good health.

This clone was detected only a few times. This sequence joins TRBV11-3 and TRBJ2-7; 8 nucleotides line up with TRBD1. Trimming removed 5 bases from V and 5 bases from J; junction bases left unmatched: 2. Looked up from germline, CDR1 is SGHNT and CDR2 is YENEEA. The CDR3 is made up of 12 amino acids. CDR3 residues: CASSRTGHEQYF. Here the CDR3 DNA reads TGTGCCAGCAGCCGGACAGGGCACGAGCAGTACTTC. The full variable domain, rest sourced from reference TRBV11-3 and TRBJ2-7, is EAGVVQSPRYKIIEKKQPVAFWCNPISGHNTLYWYLQNLGQGPELLIRYENEEAVDDSQLPKDRFSAERLKGVDSTLKIQPAELGDSAVYLCASSRTGHEQYFGPGTRLTVT.

The chain employs TRBV5-4 and TRBJ2-3, with unresolved D. This CDR3 region has 17 residues. Trimming shortened V by 2 bases and J by 0 bases, and 16 bases separated the two germline ends. CDR1 and CDR2 from the germline V gene are SGHNT and YYREEE (reference sequence). The CDR3 DNA sequence: TGTGCCAGCAGCTTTTACGCCTCCGGAGTTAGCACAGATACGCAGTATTTT. Its translation is CASSFYASGVSTDTQYF. The variable domain in full, with the rest retrieved from reference TRBV5-4 and TRBJ2-3, is ETGVTQSPTHLIKTRGQQVTLRCSSQSGHNTVSWYQQALGQGPQFIFQYYREEENGRGNFPPRFSGLQFPNYSSELNVNALELDDSALYLCASSFYASGVSTDTQYFGPGTRLTVL.

The V and J genes are TRBV4-1 and TRBJ1-2, with D perhaps TRBD1 (5 bases). CDR1 MGHRA and CDR2 YSYEKL come from the germline V gene. There are 15 residues in the CDR3. The V and J ends lost 1 base and 7 bases respectively, with 16 bases between them. CDR3 loop: CASSQGAGSMFGYTF. CDR3 coding DNA: TGCGCCAGCAGCCAAGGAGCAGGGTCCATGTTTGGCTACACCTTC.

The chain joins TRBV19 to TRBJ1-2; D is perhaps TRBD1 (6 bases). CDR1 and CDR2 from the germline V gene are LNHDA and SQIVND (reference sequence). Deletions cut 7 bases from V and 6 bases from J, with 15 bases between. The CDR3 runs 13 residues. The CDR3 region is CASNMGHQNGYTF. The CDR3 DNA follows: TGTGCCAGTAATATGGGACACCAGAATGGCTACACCTTC.

The chain has TRBV4-2 and TRBJ1-5; 8 positions match TRBD1. V lost 4 bases to trimming and J lost 3 bases; unmatched junction nucleotides: 5. The length of the CDR3 is 15 residues. CDR1 is LGHNA, CDR2 YNFKEQ, per germline. Written as DNA, the CDR3 is TGTGCCAGCAGCCCCCGGACAGGGAACAATCAGCCCCAGCATTTT. The encoded protein is CASSPRTGNNQPQHF.

In this sample, this clone turned up a few times. V usage is TRBV5-5 and J usage is TRBJ1-1; D uncertain. The CDR3 sequence is 14 residues long. V gave up 4 bases and J gave up 0 bases, with 10 bases separating them. CDR1 and CDR2 (germline): SGHKS, YYEKEE (reference sequence). The CDR3 protein is CASSLTVLNTEAFF. The CDR3 DNA reads TGTGCCAGCAGCCTTACGGTGTTGAACACTGAAGCTTTCTTT.

This rearrangement joins TRBV27 to TRBJ2-2, with 7 nucleotides matching TRBD1. Germline V gives CDR1 MNHEY, CDR2 SMNVEV (reference sequence). The trim removed 8 bases at V and 3 bases at J, leaving 9 bases unmatched. The CDR3 has 15 amino acids. In DNA, the CDR3 is TGTGCCAGCCGGAAAGGGACAGTGGACACCGGGGAGCTGTTTTTT. Protein: CASRKGTVDTGELFF.

J is TRBJ1-2 and V is TRBV6-6; D is unresolved. Trimming took 9 bases from V and 5 from J, leaving 10 bases between them. The CDR3 totals 11 residues. CDR1 is MNHNY, CDR2 SVGAGI, per germline (reference sequence). CDR3 bases: TGTGCCAGTCGGGGTTCGTATGGCTACACCTTC. This sequence encodes CASRGSYGYTF.